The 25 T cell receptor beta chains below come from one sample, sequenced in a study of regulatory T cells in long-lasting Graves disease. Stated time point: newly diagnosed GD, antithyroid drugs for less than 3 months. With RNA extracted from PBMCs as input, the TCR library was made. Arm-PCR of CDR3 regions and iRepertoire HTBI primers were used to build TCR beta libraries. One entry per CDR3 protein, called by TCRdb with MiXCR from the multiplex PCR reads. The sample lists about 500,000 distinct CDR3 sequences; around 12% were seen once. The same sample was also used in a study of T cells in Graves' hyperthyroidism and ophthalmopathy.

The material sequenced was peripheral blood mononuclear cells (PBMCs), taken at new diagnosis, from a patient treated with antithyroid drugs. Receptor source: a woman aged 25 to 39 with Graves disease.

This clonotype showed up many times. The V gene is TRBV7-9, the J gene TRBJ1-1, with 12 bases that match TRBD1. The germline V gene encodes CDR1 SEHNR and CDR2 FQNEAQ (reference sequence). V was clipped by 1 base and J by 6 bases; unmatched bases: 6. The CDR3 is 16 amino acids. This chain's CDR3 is CASSLGRDRGLPEAFF. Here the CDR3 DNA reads TGTGCCAGCAGCTTAGGCCGGGACAGGGGGCTACCTGAAGCTTTCTTT.

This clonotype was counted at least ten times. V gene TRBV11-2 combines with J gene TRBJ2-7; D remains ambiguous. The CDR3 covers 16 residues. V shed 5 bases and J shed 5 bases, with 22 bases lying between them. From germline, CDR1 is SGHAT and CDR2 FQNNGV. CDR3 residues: CASSRFLTGRWDEQYF. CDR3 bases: TGTGCCAGCAGCCGCTTTTTAACCGGCCGATGGGACGAGCAGTACTTC. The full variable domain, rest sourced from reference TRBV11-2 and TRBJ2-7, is EAGVAQSPRYKIIEKRQSVAFWCNPISGHATLYWYQQILGQGPKLLIQFQNNGVVDDSQLPKDRFSAERLKGVDSTLKIQPAKLEDSAVYLCASSRFLTGRWDEQYFGPGTRLTVT.

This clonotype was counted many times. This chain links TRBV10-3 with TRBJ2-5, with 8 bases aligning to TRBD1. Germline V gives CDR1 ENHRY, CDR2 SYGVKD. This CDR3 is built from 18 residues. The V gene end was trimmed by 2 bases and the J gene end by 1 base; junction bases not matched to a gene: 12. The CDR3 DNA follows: TGTGCCATCAGTGAGCCTTCCCTAGACAGGGGAACCCAAGAGACCCAGTACTTC. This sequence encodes CAISEPSLDRGTQETQYF.

The CDR3 DNA follows: TGTGCCAGCAGCCTTCGGGACTTCGGGGAGCTGTTTTTT. Translation: CASSLRDFGELFF. The chain employs TRBV4-2 and TRBJ2-2, with D possibly being TRBD2 (6 bases). Germline V gives CDR1 LGHNA, CDR2 YNFKEQ. The CDR3 totals 13 residues. V was shortened by 4 bases and J by 7 bases, with 10 bases between the two germline ends.

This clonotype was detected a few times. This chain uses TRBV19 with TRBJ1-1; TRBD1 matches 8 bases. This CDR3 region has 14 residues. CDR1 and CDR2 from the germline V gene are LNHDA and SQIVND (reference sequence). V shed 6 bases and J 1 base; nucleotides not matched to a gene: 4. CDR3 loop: CASSNTGGNTEAFF. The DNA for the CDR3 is TGTGCCAGTAGCAACACAGGGGGGAACACTGAAGCTTTCTTT.

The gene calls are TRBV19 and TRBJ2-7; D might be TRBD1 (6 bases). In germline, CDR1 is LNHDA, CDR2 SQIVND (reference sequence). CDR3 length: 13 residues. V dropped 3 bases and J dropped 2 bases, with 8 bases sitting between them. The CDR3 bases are TGTGCCAGTAGTATGGACAGAACCTACGAGCAGTACTTC. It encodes CASSMDRTYEQYF.

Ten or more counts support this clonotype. Here the CDR3 DNA reads TGTGCCAGCAGCTCTAGCCTCCTGACAGATTCGAACACTGAAGCTTTCTTT. Protein sequence: CASSSSLLTDSNTEAFF. This chain connects TRBV7-9 to TRBJ1-1; perhaps TRBD1 as D (5 bases). The V end lost 4 bases, the J end lost 1 base, and 19 bases lay between the germline ends. Germline V CDR1 and CDR2: SEHNR, FQNEAQ (reference sequence). The CDR3 is 17 amino acids. Combining the CDR3 with reference TRBV7-9 and TRBJ1-1 gives the whole variable domain DTGVSQNPRHKITKRGQNVTFRCDPISEHNRLYWYRQTLGQGPEFLTYFQNEAQLEKSRLLSDRFSAERPKGSFSTLEIQRTEQGDSAMYLCASSSSLLTDSNTEAFFGQGTRLTVV.

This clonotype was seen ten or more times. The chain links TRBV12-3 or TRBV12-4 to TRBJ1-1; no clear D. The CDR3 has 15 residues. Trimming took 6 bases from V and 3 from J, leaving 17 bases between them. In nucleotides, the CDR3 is TGTGCCAGCAGCGTTCATCGGGTTGGGGACACTGAAGCTTTCTTT. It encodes CASSVHRVGDTEAFF.

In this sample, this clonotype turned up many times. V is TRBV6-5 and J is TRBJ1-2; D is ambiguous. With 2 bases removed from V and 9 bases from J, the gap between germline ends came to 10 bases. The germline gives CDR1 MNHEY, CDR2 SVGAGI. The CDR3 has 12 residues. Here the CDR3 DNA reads TGTGCCAGCAGTTACAATCGGGCGCGCTACACCTTC. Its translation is CASSYNRARYTF.

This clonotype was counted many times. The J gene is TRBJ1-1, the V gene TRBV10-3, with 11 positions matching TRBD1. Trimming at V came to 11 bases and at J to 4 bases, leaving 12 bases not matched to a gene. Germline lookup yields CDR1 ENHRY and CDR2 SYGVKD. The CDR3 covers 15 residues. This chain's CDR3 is CAAQDRGQTSTEAFF. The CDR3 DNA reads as TGTGCCGCACAGGACAGGGGGCAGACAAGCACTGAAGCTTTCTTT.

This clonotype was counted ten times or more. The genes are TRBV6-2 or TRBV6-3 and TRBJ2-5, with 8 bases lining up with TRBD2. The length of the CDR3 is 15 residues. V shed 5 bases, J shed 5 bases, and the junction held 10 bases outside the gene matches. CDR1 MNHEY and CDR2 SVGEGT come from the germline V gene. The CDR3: CASSDGGRQRETQYF. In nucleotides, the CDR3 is TGTGCCAGCAGTGACGGCGGGAGGCAGAGGGAGACCCAGTACTTC.

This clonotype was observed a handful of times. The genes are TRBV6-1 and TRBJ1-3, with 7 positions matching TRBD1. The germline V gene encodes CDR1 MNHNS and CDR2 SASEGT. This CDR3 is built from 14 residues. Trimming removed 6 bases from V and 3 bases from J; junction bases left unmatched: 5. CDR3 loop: CASRQGFGGNTIYF. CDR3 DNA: TGTGCCAGCAGACAGGGGTTCGGTGGAAACACCATATATTTT.

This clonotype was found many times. CDR3 DNA: TGCGCCAGCAGCCAAGACCGACAGGGGGCGCTGACTGAAGCTTTCTTT. Its translation: CASSQDRQGALTEAFF. The chain joins TRBV4-3 to TRBJ1-1; 10 nucleotides line up with TRBD1. V lost 0 bases and J lost 5; bases outside the gene matches: 6. This CDR3 is 16 amino acids long. From germline, CDR1 is LGHNA and CDR2 YSLEER.

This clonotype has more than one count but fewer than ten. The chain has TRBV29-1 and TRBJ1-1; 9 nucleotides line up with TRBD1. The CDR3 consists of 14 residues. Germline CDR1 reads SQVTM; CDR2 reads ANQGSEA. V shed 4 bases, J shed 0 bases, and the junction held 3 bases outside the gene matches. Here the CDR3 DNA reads TGCAGCGTTGTCCGACAGGGGGTGAACACTGAAGCTTTCTTT. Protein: CSVVRQGVNTEAFF.

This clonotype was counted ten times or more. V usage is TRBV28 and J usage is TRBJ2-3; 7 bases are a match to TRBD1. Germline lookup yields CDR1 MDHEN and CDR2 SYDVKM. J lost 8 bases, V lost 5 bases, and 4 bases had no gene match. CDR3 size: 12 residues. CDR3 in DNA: TGTGCCAGCAGTCCGGACAGGCGTACGCAGTATTTT. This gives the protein CASSPDRRTQYF.

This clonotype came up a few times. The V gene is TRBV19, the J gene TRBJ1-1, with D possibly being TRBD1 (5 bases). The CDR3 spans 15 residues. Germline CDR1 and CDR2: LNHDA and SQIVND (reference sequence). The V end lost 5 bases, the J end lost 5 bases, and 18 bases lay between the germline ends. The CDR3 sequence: CASSPYPGRETEAFF. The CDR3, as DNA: TGTGCCAGTAGTCCGTATCCGGGGCGGGAAACTGAAGCTTTCTTT. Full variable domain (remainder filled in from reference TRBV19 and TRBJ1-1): DGGITQSPKYLFRKEGQNVTLSCEQNLNHDAMYWYRQDPGQGLRLIYYSQIVNDFQKGDIAEGYSVSREKKESFPLTVTSAQKNPTAFYLCASSPYPGRETEAFFGQGTRLTVV.

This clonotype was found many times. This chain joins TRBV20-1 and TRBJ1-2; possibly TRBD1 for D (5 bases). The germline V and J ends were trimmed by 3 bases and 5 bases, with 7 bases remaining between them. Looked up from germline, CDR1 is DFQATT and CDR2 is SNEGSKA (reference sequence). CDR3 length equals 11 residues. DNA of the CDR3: TGCAGTGCTAGGGAGGGGTATGGCTACACCTTC. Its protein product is CSAREGYGYTF.

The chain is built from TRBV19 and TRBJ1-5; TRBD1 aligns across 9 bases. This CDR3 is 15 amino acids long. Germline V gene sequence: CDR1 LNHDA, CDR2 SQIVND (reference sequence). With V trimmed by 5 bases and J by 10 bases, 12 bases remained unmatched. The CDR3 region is CASSAGTGSVRPQHF. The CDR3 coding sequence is TGTGCCAGTAGTGCGGGGACAGGGTCTGTACGACCCCAGCATTTT.

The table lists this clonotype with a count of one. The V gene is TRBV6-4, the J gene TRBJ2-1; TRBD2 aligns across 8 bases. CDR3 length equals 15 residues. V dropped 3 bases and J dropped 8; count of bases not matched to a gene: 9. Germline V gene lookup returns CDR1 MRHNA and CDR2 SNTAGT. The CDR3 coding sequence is TGTGCCAGCAGTGAAGCGGCGGGAGGCGTCGATGAGCAGTTCTTC. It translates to CASSEAAGGVDEQFF.

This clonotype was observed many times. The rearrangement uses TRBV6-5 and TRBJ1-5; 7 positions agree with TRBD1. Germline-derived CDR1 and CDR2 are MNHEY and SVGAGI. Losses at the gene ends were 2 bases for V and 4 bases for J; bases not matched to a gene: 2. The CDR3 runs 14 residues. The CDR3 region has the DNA TGTGCCAGCAGTTACGGGACAGCTAATCAGCCCCAGCATTTT. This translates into CASSYGTANQPQHF.

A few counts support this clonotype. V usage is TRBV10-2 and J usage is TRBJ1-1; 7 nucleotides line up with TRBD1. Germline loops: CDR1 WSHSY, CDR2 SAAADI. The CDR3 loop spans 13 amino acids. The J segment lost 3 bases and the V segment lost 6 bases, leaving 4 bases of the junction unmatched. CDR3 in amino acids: CASRTGSHTEAFF. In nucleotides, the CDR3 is TGCGCCAGCAGGACAGGGAGCCACACTGAAGCTTTCTTT.

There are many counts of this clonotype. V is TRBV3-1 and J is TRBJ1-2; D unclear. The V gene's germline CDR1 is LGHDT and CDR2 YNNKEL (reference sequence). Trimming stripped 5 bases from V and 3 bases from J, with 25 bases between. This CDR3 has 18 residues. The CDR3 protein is CASSVYPYFGRSDYGYTF. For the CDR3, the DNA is TGTGCCAGCAGCGTGTACCCTTACTTTGGGCGTAGTGACTATGGCTACACCTTC.

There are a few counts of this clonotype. The CDR3 DNA follows: TGCGCCAGCAGCCAAGAATGGGGGCAGGGGAAGTATTTT. It specifies CASSQEWGQGKYF. The V call is TRBV4-3, the J call TRBJ2-3; possible D gene TRBD1, 6 bases. From germline, CDR1 is LGHNA and CDR2 YSLEER. V lost 0 bases and J 13 bases, leaving 14 bases between the germline ends. CDR3 length equals 13 residues.

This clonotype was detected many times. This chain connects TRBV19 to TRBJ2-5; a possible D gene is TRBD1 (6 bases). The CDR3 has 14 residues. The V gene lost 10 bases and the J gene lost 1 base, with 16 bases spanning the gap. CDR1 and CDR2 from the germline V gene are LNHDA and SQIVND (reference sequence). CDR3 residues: CATRPQGPQETQYF. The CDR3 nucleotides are TGTGCCACACGCCCTCAGGGGCCCCAAGAGACCCAGTACTTC.

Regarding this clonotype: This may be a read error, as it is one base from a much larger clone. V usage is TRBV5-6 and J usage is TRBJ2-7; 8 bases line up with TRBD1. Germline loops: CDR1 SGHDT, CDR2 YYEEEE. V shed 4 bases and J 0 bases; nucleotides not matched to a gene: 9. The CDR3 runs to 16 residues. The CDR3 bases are TGTGCCAGCAGCGCCGCGTGGGACAGGAACTCCTACGAGCAGTACTTC. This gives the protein CASSAAWDRNSYEQYF. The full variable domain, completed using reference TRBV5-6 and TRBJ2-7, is DAGVTQSPTHLIKTRGQQVTLRCSPKSGHDTVSWYQQALGQGPQFIFQYYEEEERQRGNFPDRFSGHQFPNYSSELNVNALLLGDSALYLCASSAAWDRNSYEQYFGPGTRLTVT.